The 31 T cell receptor beta chains presented below share a single source sample, sequenced in a study of blood T cell repertoires in COVID-19. The method was immunoSEQ multiplex PCR; TCRdb's version includes in-frame clones alone and lacks a portion of them. The data show around 250,000 clones, with more than 75% seen just once and 12% held by the top ten. The sequencing input was peripheral blood. The receptors here all came from an elderly man with acute or convalescent COVID-19.

The V and J genes are TRBV28 and TRBJ1-1; D is unresolved. The CDR3 loop spans 12 amino acids. CDR1 is MDHEN and CDR2 is SYDVKM in the germline V gene. V lost 3 bases to trimming and J lost 4 bases, with 6 bases between them. CDR3 sequence: CASSFKPTEAFF. The CDR3 region has the DNA TGTGCCAGCAGTTTCAAGCCCACTGAAGCTTTCTTT.

This clone occurred a few times. The J gene is TRBJ1-5, the V gene TRBV7-3; no clear D. This CDR3 is built from 13 residues. V was trimmed by 4 bases and J by 4 bases, leaving 8 bases between them. CDR1 is SGHTA, CDR2 FQGTGA, per germline. In nucleotides, the CDR3 is TGTGCCAGCAGCTCAGACGGGAATCAGCCCCAGCATTTT. It translates to CASSSDGNQPQHF.

This chain connects TRBV7-9 to TRBJ2-3, with TRBD2 matching 14 bases. CDR1 SEHNR and CDR2 FQNEAQ come from the germline V gene (reference sequence). Trimming removed 5 bases from V and 6 bases from J; junction bases left unmatched: 4. CDR3 length equals 15 residues. CDR3: CASSTGLAGVDTQYF. The CDR3 DNA sequence: TGTGCCAGCAGCACGGGACTAGCGGGAGTGGATACGCAGTATTTT.

The rearrangement joins TRBV15 to TRBJ2-2, with 7 bases matching TRBD2. This CDR3 spans 15 amino acids. Trimming cost V 8 bases and J 0 bases; bases outside gene matches: 6. Germline-derived CDR1 and CDR2 are LNHNV and YYDKDF (reference sequence). The CDR3 reads CATSAGKSNTGELFF. CDR3 sequence (DNA): TGTGCCACCTCAGCGGGGAAGTCGAACACCGGGGAGCTGTTTTTT.

V usage is TRBV28 and J usage is TRBJ1-2, with TRBD1 as a possible D gene (5 bases). Per the germline V gene, CDR1 is MDHEN and CDR2 is SYDVKM. V shed 5 bases and J shed 7 bases, with 11 bases lying between them. The CDR3 covers 12 residues. The CDR3 sequence is CASSLGEFGYTF. The CDR3 DNA reads as TGTGCCAGCAGTCTAGGGGAATTTGGCTACACCTTC.

Remarks on this clone: This sample also contains other DNA sequences that code for the same CDR3. This chain joins TRBV9 and TRBJ1-1; 7 bases map to TRBD1. This CDR3 region has 14 residues. Germline CDR1 and CDR2: SGDLS and YYNGEE. Germline trimming cut 3 bases from V and 2 bases from J; bases unmatched to any gene: 4. The CDR3 DNA follows: TGTGCCAGCAGCGCGACAGGGCTTAACACTGAAGCTTTCTTT. Protein product: CASSATGLNTEAFF.

The chain links TRBV29-1 to TRBJ2-7; 7 bases map to TRBD2. In germline, CDR1 is SQVTM, CDR2 ANQGSEA. V shed 7 bases, J shed 4 bases, and the junction held 7 bases outside the gene matches. The CDR3 loop spans 12 amino acids. CDR3 protein: CSATLGGYEQYF. The CDR3 bases are TGCAGCGCTACTCTGGGAGGGTACGAGCAGTACTTC.

In this sample, this clone turned up once. The V gene is TRBV11-3, the J gene TRBJ2-5; 8 bases fit TRBD1. The CDR3 is 17 residues long. The ends lost 5 bases at V and 4 bases at J; junction bases unmatched: 15. CDR1 is SGHNT, CDR2 YENEEA, per germline. CDR3 region: CASSHPVSGTGGETQYF. CDR3 in DNA: TGTGCCAGCAGCCACCCGGTCTCCGGGACAGGAGGAGAGACCCAGTACTTC. Variable domain in full (rest from reference TRBV11-3 and TRBJ2-5): EAGVVQSPRYKIIEKKQPVAFWCNPISGHNTLYWYLQNLGQGPELLIRYENEEAVDDSQLPKDRFSAERLKGVDSTLKIQPAELGDSAVYLCASSHPVSGTGGETQYFGPGTRLLVL.

V gene TRBV18 combines with J gene TRBJ2-3; 7 nucleotides line up with TRBD2. Germline-derived CDR1 and CDR2 are KGHSH and LQKENI. The trim removed 1 base at V and 0 bases at J, leaving 10 bases unmatched. The CDR3 loop spans 18 amino acids. Written as DNA, the CDR3 is TGTGCCAGCTCACCACTTCCCCGGAGTAGCGGGAGCACAGATACGCAGTATTTT. It translates to CASSPLPRSSGSTDTQYF.

This clone was seen once. The chain has TRBV6-1 and TRBJ1-4; D not certain. The CDR3 length is 15 residues. V lost 0 bases and J lost 8, with 13 bases in between. Germline assignment: CDR1 MNHNS and CDR2 SASEGT. DNA for the CDR3: TGTGCCAGCAGTGAAGCTGTGGCATCTAGAGAAAAACTGTTTTTT. Translation: CASSEAVASREKLFF.

J is TRBJ2-7 and V is TRBV6-5; 8 bases match TRBD2. The V gene end was trimmed by 6 bases and the J gene end by 4 bases; junction bases not matched to a gene: 8. The V gene's germline CDR1 is MNHEY and CDR2 SVGAGI. The CDR3 extends over 14 amino acids. The CDR3 is CASSSGRSFYEQYF. The CDR3 nucleotides read TGTGCCAGCAGCAGCGGGAGAAGTTTTTACGAGCAGTACTTC.

Comments on this clone: Other DNA sequences within the sample encode an identical CDR3. The V gene is TRBV20-1, the J gene TRBJ1-5; D perhaps matches TRBD1 (5 bases). Germline V gives CDR1 DFQATT, CDR2 SNEGSKA (reference sequence). The CDR3 extends over 14 amino acids. Trimming left V 3 bases short and J 0 bases short, with 9 bases between. The CDR3 here is CSASSGYSNQPQHF. CDR3 nucleotides: TGCAGTGCTAGTTCAGGGTATAGCAATCAGCCCCAGCATTTT.

This chain links TRBV6-6 with TRBJ1-5; unclear D gene. From germline, CDR1 is MNHNY and CDR2 SVGAGI (reference sequence). The CDR3 runs 13 residues. The V gene lost 6 bases and the J gene lost 4 bases, with 10 bases spanning the gap. CDR3 residues: CASSPTENQPQHF. The CDR3 bases are TGTGCCAGCAGCCCGACGGAGAATCAGCCCCAGCATTTT.

V is TRBV6-5 and J is TRBJ1-5; no definite D call. Trimming cost V 6 bases and J 1 base, with 10 bases left between them. From germline, CDR1 is MNHEY and CDR2 SVGAGI. This CDR3 has 14 residues. CDR3 protein: CASSSTQSNQPQHF. CDR3 DNA sequence: TGTGCCAGCAGCTCCACACAAAGCAATCAGCCCCAGCATTTT.

This chain connects TRBV19 to TRBJ2-7, with 10 bases aligning to TRBD1. J gave up 5 bases and V 3 bases, and 4 bases lay outside the gene matches. This CDR3 comprises 14 residues. Germline assignment: CDR1 LNHDA and CDR2 SQIVND (reference sequence). The CDR3: CASSIGTGAHEQYF. CDR3 DNA: TGTGCCAGTAGTATCGGGACAGGGGCCCACGAGCAGTACTTC.

This clone has more than one count but fewer than ten. This rearrangement joins TRBV3-1 (or the pseudogene TRBV3-2) to TRBJ1-2; D may be TRBD1 (6 bases). The V gene lost 4 bases and the J gene lost 4 bases, with 10 bases spanning the gap. CDR1 and CDR2 from the germline V gene are LGHDT and YNNKEL (reference sequence). The CDR3 loop spans 13 amino acids. The DNA of the CDR3 is TGTGCCAGCAGCCCGGAGGACAGCTATGGCTACACCTTC. It encodes CASSPEDSYGYTF.

The chain recombines TRBV5-4 with TRBJ1-5; D is possibly TRBD1 (6 bases). Trimming shortened V by 2 bases and J by 4 bases, and 13 bases separated the two germline ends. CDR3 length: 15 residues. Germline V CDR1 and CDR2: SGHNT, YYREEE (reference sequence). CDR3 sequence reads: CASSLSGGNNQPQHF. CDR3 nucleotides: TGTGCCAGCAGCTTATCGGGGGGCAATAATCAGCCCCAGCATTTT.

This chain uses TRBV6-2 or TRBV6-3 with TRBJ1-1; D is unresolved. Germline lookup yields CDR1 MNHEY and CDR2 SVGEGT. Trimming pared 4 bases from V and 11 bases from J, leaving 14 bases between. The CDR3 consists of 12 residues. Here the CDR3 reads CASSSGPGRAFF. CDR3 sequence (DNA): TGTGCCAGCAGTTCCGGTCCGGGAAGGGCTTTCTTT.

The chain couples TRBV6-2 or TRBV6-3 to TRBJ2-5; the match to TRBD2 covers 9 bases. Germline lookup yields CDR1 MNHEY and CDR2 SVGEGT. The CDR3 extends over 16 amino acids. The V gene end was trimmed by 3 bases and the J gene end by 0 bases; junction bases not matched to a gene: 5. The CDR3 spells CASSYQVAGDQETQYF. In nucleotides, the CDR3 is TGTGCCAGCAGTTATCAGGTAGCGGGGGACCAAGAGACCCAGTACTTC.

This rearrangement joins TRBV5-1 to TRBJ2-2; 7 positions agree with TRBD1. The germline V gene encodes CDR1 SGHRS and CDR2 YFSETQ. V was pared by 4 bases and J by 8 bases, with 8 bases of the junction left unmatched. The CDR3 sequence is 14 residues long. Written as DNA, the CDR3 is TGCGCCAGCAGCCGGCAGGGGGTCCTGGGGGAGCTGTTTTTT. This codes for CASSRQGVLGELFF.

The chain links TRBV5-4 to TRBJ1-6; D remains unclear. Germline CDR1 SGHNT, CDR2 YYREEE (reference sequence). The CDR3 covers 13 residues. Trimming removed 1 base from V and 10 bases from J, with 9 bases in between. The chain's CDR3 is CASSLTEKSPLHF. The CDR3 DNA sequence: TGTGCCAGCAGCTTGACAGAGAAATCACCCCTCCACTTT.

The chain recombines TRBV19 with TRBJ1-1; 10 bases agree with TRBD1. Germline V gene lookup returns CDR1 LNHDA and CDR2 SQIVND (reference sequence). V gave up 6 bases and J gave up 4 bases; unmatched junction bases: 8. CDR3 size: 15 residues. CDR3 residues: CASRNYGQGGTEAFF. CDR3 in DNA: TGTGCCAGTAGGAACTATGGACAGGGGGGCACTGAAGCTTTCTTT.

The J gene is TRBJ2-5, the V gene TRBV3-1 (or the pseudogene TRBV3-2); 7 bases line up with TRBD1. Germline values: CDR1 LGHDT, CDR2 YNNKEL (reference sequence). With V trimmed by 7 bases and J by 4 bases, 15 bases remained unmatched. This CDR3 has 16 amino acids. The CDR3 loop is CASTSTTGVRGETQYF. The CDR3 DNA is TGTGCCAGCACTTCGACTACAGGGGTGAGGGGAGAGACCCAGTACTTC.

The chain couples TRBV3-1 (or the pseudogene TRBV3-2) to TRBJ1-1, with D possibly matching TRBD1 (6 bases). Germline V CDR1 and CDR2: LGHDT, YNNKEL (reference sequence). Between the trimmed V and J ends, which lost 0 bases and 5 bases, there was a span of 16 bases. The CDR3 runs to 16 residues. The CDR3 sequence is CASSQDLPGVGTEAFF. DNA for the CDR3: TGTGCCAGCAGCCAAGATCTCCCAGGGGTGGGAACTGAAGCTTTCTTT.

The chain links TRBV27 to TRBJ2-1; 9 nucleotides line up with TRBD1. The germline V gene encodes CDR1 MNHEY and CDR2 SMNVEV (reference sequence). The CDR3 extends over 15 amino acids. Germline trimming cut 8 bases from V and 5 bases from J; bases unmatched to any gene: 10. The CDR3 sequence: CASLRAGTGNNEQFF. The CDR3 DNA reads TGTGCCAGCCTTAGGGCCGGGACAGGGAACAATGAGCAGTTCTTC.

This chain joins TRBV19 and TRBJ2-1, with a tentative D call TRBD2 (6 bases). The V gene's germline CDR1 is LNHDA and CDR2 SQIVND (reference sequence). The CDR3 runs 14 residues. V was clipped by 5 bases and J by 7 bases, with 15 bases between them. The chain's CDR3 is CASSWDSPRNEQFF. CDR3 coding DNA: TGTGCCAGTAGTTGGGACTCCCCGAGGAATGAGCAGTTCTTC.

This clone was counted a single time. This chain connects TRBV12-3 or TRBV12-4 to TRBJ2-2, with a tentative D call TRBD2 (5 bases). There are 13 residues in the CDR3. Trimming shortened V by 5 bases and J by 5 bases, and 9 bases separated the two germline ends. CDR3 coding DNA: TGTGCCAGCAGTCGGGGAATGACCGGGGAGCTGTTTTTT. It yields the protein CASSRGMTGELFF.

The sample holds one count of this clone. The chain employs TRBV5-1 and TRBJ2-7, with 9 bases lining up with TRBD1. The CDR3 runs 14 residues. V gave up 4 bases and J gave up 6 bases; unmatched junction bases: 8. Germline assignment: CDR1 SGHRS and CDR2 YFSETQ. The CDR3 region has the DNA TGCGCCAGCAGCCATTGGGACAGGGAAAGCGAGCAGTACTTC. As protein: CASSHWDRESEQYF.

This rearrangement joins TRBV6-6 to TRBJ2-7; D gene ambiguous. This CDR3 comprises 13 residues. Germline CDR1 MNHNY, CDR2 SVGAGI (reference sequence). Trimming cost V 2 bases and J 5 bases, with 10 bases left between them. In DNA, the CDR3 is TGTGCCAGCAGTTACGTTGAGGTTCACGAGCAGTACTTC. It codes for CASSYVEVHEQYF.

The chain links TRBV5-6 to TRBJ1-3, with TRBD1 matching over 9 bases. V shed 4 bases, J shed 4 bases, and the junction held 3 bases outside the gene matches. From germline, CDR1 is SGHDT and CDR2 YYEEEE. The CDR3 is 14 residues long. CDR3 loop: CASSSTGGGNTIYF. In DNA, the CDR3 is TGTGCCAGCAGCAGTACAGGGGGCGGAAACACCATATATTTT. Full variable domain (outside the CDR3, taken from reference TRBV5-6 and TRBJ1-3): DAGVTQSPTHLIKTRGQQVTLRCSPKSGHDTVSWYQQALGQGPQFIFQYYEEEERQRGNFPDRFSGHQFPNYSSELNVNALLLGDSALYLCASSSTGGGNTIYFGEGSWLTVV.

This chain connects TRBV10-3 to TRBJ2-5; D remains unclear. This CDR3 has 14 amino acids. Germline CDR1 and CDR2: ENHRY and SYGVKD. Trimming shortened V by 10 bases and J by 5 bases, and 20 bases separated the two germline ends. The CDR3 here is CARRTSVAGETQYF. In DNA, the CDR3 is TGTGCCAGACGAACGAGCGTGGCTGGTGAGACCCAGTACTTC.